The 4 T cell receptor beta chains below all came from one sample that was sequenced in a study of blood T cell repertoires in COVID-19 (dated by TCRdb to about 2020). Receptors were amplified or captured by the immunoSEQ multiplex PCR assay. TCRdb mirrors the immuneACCESS table, restricted to in-frame sequences. Some clones are absent from its copies; in checked studies, under half trace to an unresolved V gene, and the reason for the others is unknown. Counted in this sample were almost 25,000 clones; just over 90% of them appeared once. The ten largest make up over 30% of the sample. Specimen: peripheral blood. These receptors originate from a man aged 65-85 years with active COVID-19.

The J gene is TRBJ2-1, the V gene TRBV19, with D possibly being TRBD2 (5 bases). Germline V CDR1 and CDR2: LNHDA, SQIVND (reference sequence). V lost 2 bases and J lost 8, with 10 bases in between. This CDR3 is built from 13 residues. The chain's CDR3 is CASSITREHEQFF. DNA of the CDR3: TGTGCCAGTAGTATAACGAGGGAGCATGAGCAGTTCTTC.

The rearrangement uses TRBV2 and TRBJ2-3; TRBD2 agrees at 12 bases. Trimming cost V 8 bases and J 2 bases; bases outside gene matches: 5. This CDR3 spans 15 amino acids. CDR1 is SNHLY, CDR2 FYNNEI, per germline. This chain's CDR3 is CASQRLAGVTDTQYF. The CDR3 DNA follows: TGTGCCAGCCAGAGACTAGCGGGAGTCACAGATACGCAGTATTTT.

The gene calls are TRBV7-2 and TRBJ1-4; D uncertain. The V gene lost 4 bases and the J gene lost 4 bases, with 13 bases spanning the gap. Germline CDR1 reads SGHTA; CDR2 reads FQGNSA. The CDR3 spans 15 residues. In nucleotides, the CDR3 is TGTGCCAGCAGCTCTCGGGGAGATTTTAATGAAAAACTGTTTTTT. It specifies CASSSRGDFNEKLFF.

The chain links TRBV10-3 to TRBJ2-5; maybe TRBD1 (5 bases). The CDR3 sequence is 14 residues long. The V and J ends lost 2 bases and 2 bases respectively, with 9 bases between them. From germline, CDR1 is ENHRY and CDR2 SYGVKD. The CDR3 loop reads CAISEGAWQETQYF. For the CDR3, the DNA is TGTGCCATCAGTGAGGGGGCGTGGCAAGAGACCCAGTACTTC.